A selection of T cell receptor beta chains follows, all from one sample in a study of shared T cell receptors in the human thymus. Clones were sequenced by immunoSEQ multiplex PCR, and TCRdb holds only the in-frame ones, with some missing. This table has hundreds of thousands of clones, roughly 90% appearing once. These records were also assigned to another study, of human thymus T cells.

Sequenced sample: thymocytes. These receptors were taken from a boy under three years old with a congenital heart defect. Both conserved end residues are part of each CDR3. Each record gives: clone size, D gene, J gene, V gene, CDR3 DNA, CDR3 protein. The D gene is left open where the match is weak. Clone size is shown for a subset of rows, as once, few, many or a class of expanded clone.

size: NA; D: NA; J: TRBJ1-1; V: TRBV5-5; DNA: TGTGCCAGCAGCGCCCGGTGGTTGAACACTGAAGCTTTCTTT; CDR3: CASSARWLNTEAFF
size: NA; D: NA; J: TRBJ2-7; V: TRBV10-3; DNA: TGTGCCATCAGGGGGCCGAAGGTCTACGAGCAGTACTTC; CDR3: CAIRGPKVYEQYF
size: NA; D: NA; J: TRBJ1-1; V: TRBV27; DNA: TGTGCCAGCAGGTCCTACACTGAAGCTTTCTTT; CDR3: CASRSYTEAFF
size: NA; D: NA; J: TRBJ2-6; V: TRBV11-2; DNA: TGTGCCAGCAGTCCCGTGGAGGGCGGAGGCTCTGGGGCCAACGTCCTGACTTTC; CDR3: CASSPVEGGGSGANVLTF
size: NA; D: TRBD2; J: TRBJ2-1; V: TRBV6-1; DNA: TGTGCCAGCATGGGGGGAGGGCCGCTGGAGTTCTTC; CDR3: CASMGGGPLEFF
size: NA; D: NA; J: TRBJ1-1; V: TRBV27; DNA: TGTGCCAGCAGTTTAATCGGGGGTCGTGGAGGATTTAAAGCTTTCTTT; CDR3: CASSLIGGRGGFKAFF
size: once; D: TRBD1; J: TRBJ1-2; V: TRBV4-3; DNA: TGCGCCAGCAGCCAAGATGGTTCCCACCGGGGACAGGGACCTCGGACGGATGGCTACACCTTC; CDR3: CASSQDGSHRGQGPRTDGYTF
size: NA; D: TRBD2; J: TRBJ2-7; V: TRBV5-6; DNA: TGTGCCAGCAGCGTGGGAATTAGCGGGACCCCCTCGGGCTACGAGCAGTACTTC; CDR3: CASSVGISGTPSGYEQYF
size: NA; D: TRBD2; J: TRBJ2-3; V: TRBV7-2; DNA: TGTGCCAGCAGCTCGAGACTAGCGTCGCAGTATTTT; CDR3: CASSSRLASQYF
size: NA; D: NA; J: TRBJ2-5; V: TRBV5-6; DNA: TGTGCCAGCAGCTACCAGGAGGGAAGCCCCCTTTATGAGACCCAGTACTTC; CDR3: CASSYQEGSPLYETQYF
size: once; D: NA; J: TRBJ2-3; V: TRBV14; DNA: TGTGCCAGCAGCCAAAATATTGCAGATACGCAGTATTTT; CDR3: CASSQNIADTQYF
size: NA; D: TRBD1; J: TRBJ2-7; V: TRBV7-6; DNA: TGTGCCAGCAGCCCCGGGACAGGTCACGAGCAGTACTTC; CDR3: CASSPGTGHEQYF
size: NA; D: TRBD1; J: TRBJ1-2; V: TRBV12-5; DNA: TGTGCTAGTGGTCGACCGGACAGGGGGCATGGCTACACCTTC; CDR3: CASGRPDRGHGYTF
size: NA; D: TRBD2; J: TRBJ2-1; V: TRBV9; DNA: TGTGCCAGCAGCTTCCGTTGGACTAGCGGGAGCGTTGAGCAGTTCTTC; CDR3: CASSFRWTSGSVEQFF
size: NA; D: TRBD2; J: TRBJ2-2; V: TRBV29-1; DNA: TGCAGCGCCTCGGGACTAGCGGGATTTGGGTTCCGGGAGCTGTTTTTT; CDR3: CSASGLAGFGFRELFF
size: NA; D: NA; J: TRBJ1-2; V: TRBV15; DNA: TGTGCCACCAGCAGAGTGGAGGGAGATGGCTACACCTTC; CDR3: CATSRVEGDGYTF
size: NA; D: TRBD2; J: TRBJ2-3; V: TRBV2; DNA: TGTGCCAGAACCGGGACTAGCGGCACAGATACGCAGTATTTT; CDR3: CARTGTSGTDTQYF
size: NA; D: TRBD1; J: TRBJ1-4; V: TRBV5-1; DNA: TGCGCCAGCAGCTTGGGACAGGGCGCAACTAATGAAAAACTGTTTTTT; CDR3: CASSLGQGATNEKLFF
size: NA; D: NA; J: TRBJ2-2; V: TRBV7-6; DNA: TGTGCCAGCAGCTTAAGCTGGACCGGGGAGCTGTTTTTT; CDR3: CASSLSWTGELFF
size: NA; D: TRBD2; J: TRBJ2-7; V: TRBV7-9; DNA: TGTGCCAGCAGCTTATGGGAGGGGTGGTACGAGCAGTACTTC; CDR3: CASSLWEGWYEQYF
size: NA; D: TRBD2; J: TRBJ2-7; V: TRBV6-5; DNA: TGTGCCAGCAGTTACGGGACTAGCGGGTTCTACGAGCAGTACTTC; CDR3: CASSYGTSGFYEQYF
size: NA; D: TRBD1; J: TRBJ2-7; V: TRBV6-5; DNA: TGTGCCAGCAGTGGAATAGGGACAGGGATTCCCGAGCAGTACTTC; CDR3: CASSGIGTGIPEQYF
size: NA; D: NA; J: TRBJ2-7; V: TRBV4-2; DNA: TGTGCCAGCAGCCGTCGGGAGAGCTCCTACGAGCAGTACTTC; CDR3: CASSRRESSYEQYF
size: NA; D: TRBD1; J: TRBJ2-7; V: TRBV2; DNA: TGTGCCAGGGGACAGGGGGGTTCCTACGAGCAGTACTTC; CDR3: CARGQGGSYEQYF
size: NA; D: TRBD2; J: TRBJ2-1; V: TRBV10-3; DNA: TGTGCCATCAGTCCTCGGACTAGCGGGAGCTCCTACAATGAGCAGTTCTTC; CDR3: CAISPRTSGSSYNEQFF
size: NA; D: TRBD1; J: TRBJ1-5; V: TRBV7-9; DNA: TGTGCCAGCAGCTTAGAGACGGACAGGGTGGGAAATCAGCCCCAGCATTTT; CDR3: CASSLETDRVGNQPQHF
size: NA; D: NA; J: TRBJ2-7; V: TRBV5-6; DNA: TGTGCCAGCAGCTCCCCCAGGACAGAGACCTACGAGCAGTACTTC; CDR3: CASSSPRTETYEQYF
size: few; D: NA; J: TRBJ1-3; V: TRBV19; DNA: TGTGCCAGTAGTATTGTCCCAGGAAGAAACACCATATATTTT; CDR3: CASSIVPGRNTIYF
size: NA; D: TRBD1; J: TRBJ2-2; V: TRBV11-2; DNA: TGTGCCAGCAGCAAAAGCCCCACAGGGGGCTTAAGGGAGCTGTTTTTT; CDR3: CASSKSPTGGLRELFF
size: NA; D: NA; J: TRBJ1-2; V: TRBV10-3; DNA: TGTGCCATCAGAGAGGAGGGGGAGGGCAACGGCTACACCTTC; CDR3: CAIREEGEGNGYTF
size: NA; D: TRBD1; J: TRBJ1-2; V: TRBV23-1; DNA: TGCGCCAGCAGTTCACCCCCCCCGGGACAGAACTATGGCTACACCTTC; CDR3: CASSSPPPGQNYGYTF
size: NA; D: NA; J: TRBJ2-7; V: TRBV6-9; DNA: TGTGCCAGCAGTTATTGGGCCATCGTGCCGGGGAGTTGCGAGCAGTACTTC; CDR3: CASSYWAIVPGSCEQYF
size: NA; D: NA; J: TRBJ2-3; V: TRBV6-5; DNA: TGTGCCAGCAGTTACTCGTCCACCTTTCGGGCAGATACGCAGTATTTT; CDR3: CASSYSSTFRADTQYF
size: NA; D: TRBD2; J: TRBJ2-3; V: TRBV27; DNA: TGTGCCAGCAGTTTAGGGGGCGGGAGGGTGATAGATACGCAGTATTTT; CDR3: CASSLGGGRVIDTQYF
size: NA; D: TRBD2; J: TRBJ2-3; V: TRBV5-3; DNA: TGTGCCAGAAGCTTAGGAGTCTTGCGGCGGGGGGGGACAGATACGCAGTATTTT; CDR3: CARSLGVLRRGGTDTQYF
size: NA; D: TRBD1; J: TRBJ1-1; V: TRBV11-2; DNA: TGTGCCAGCAGCCCGACAGGGGGGGACACTGAAGCTTTCTTT; CDR3: CASSPTGGDTEAFF
size: NA; D: NA; J: TRBJ2-7; V: TRBV14; DNA: TGTGCCAGCAGCCAAGGAACAGGGTACTACGAGCAGTACTTC; CDR3: CASSQGTGYYEQYF
size: NA; D: NA; J: TRBJ1-1; V: TRBV7-9; DNA: TGTGCCAGCAGCTTGGTCTCCCCCCGGGCTTTCTTT; CDR3: CASSLVSPRAFF
size: NA; D: TRBD2; J: TRBJ2-1; V: TRBV6-1; DNA: TGTGCCAGCAGTGAAGACCGGGAGGGAGAGCTCCAAGATGAGCAGTTCTTC; CDR3: CASSEDREGELQDEQFF
size: once; D: TRBD1; J: TRBJ1-5; V: TRBV4-2; DNA: TGTGCCAGCAGCCAAGAGCCCCTATCCGGGACAGGGGATAATCAGCCCCAGCATTTT; CDR3: CASSQEPLSGTGDNQPQHF
size: NA; D: TRBD2; J: TRBJ2-7; V: TRBV23-1; DNA: TGCGCCAGCAGTCAACCCCGGACTAGCGGGAGGAACGAGCAGTACTTC; CDR3: CASSQPRTSGRNEQYF
size: NA; D: TRBD2; J: TRBJ2-5; V: TRBV12-5; DNA: TGTGCTAGTGGTTGCTGGACTAGCGGGAAACAAGAGACCCAGTACTTC; CDR3: CASGCWTSGKQETQYF
size: NA; D: NA; J: TRBJ2-1; V: TRBV19; DNA: TGTGCCAGTAGTCGCCTAGCGCTCAATGAGCAGTTCTTC; CDR3: CASSRLALNEQFF
size: NA; D: NA; J: TRBJ1-4; V: TRBV28; DNA: TGTGCCAGCAACGAAAAGACAGGCTGGAATGAAAAACTGTTTTTT; CDR3: CASNEKTGWNEKLFF
size: once; D: TRBD2; J: TRBJ2-3; V: TRBV27; DNA: TGTGCCAGCAGACTTAGCGGGAGCTCAGATACGCAGTATTTT; CDR3: CASRLSGSSDTQYF
size: NA; D: TRBD2; J: TRBJ2-4; V: TRBV7-2; DNA: TGTGCCAGCAGCCCGACTACTAGCGGTGAAGCCAAAAACATTCAGTACTTC; CDR3: CASSPTTSGEAKNIQYF
size: NA; D: TRBD2; J: TRBJ2-7; V: TRBV11-2; DNA: TGTGCCAGCAGCTTACGAGCGGGAGGGACCTACGAGCAGTACTTC; CDR3: CASSLRAGGTYEQYF
size: NA; D: NA; J: TRBJ1-1; V: TRBV5-1; DNA: TGCGCCAGCAGGCAGAGAAGAGACTTGAACACTGAAGCTTTCTTT; CDR3: CASRQRRDLNTEAFF
size: NA; D: TRBD2; J: TRBJ2-7; V: TRBV5-1; DNA: TGCGCCAGCAACCCTAGCGGAGCCCCGGGTTACGAGCAGTACTTC; CDR3: CASNPSGAPGYEQYF
size: NA; D: TRBD1; J: TRBJ1-2; V: TRBV28; DNA: TGTGCCAGCAGTGCCGGCCCTGAAGGGACAGCCGCCTATGGCTACACCTTC; CDR3: CASSAGPEGTAAYGYTF
size: NA; D: NA; J: TRBJ1-1; V: TRBV27; DNA: TGTGCCAGCAGTTTGACGGGACTTAACCCCCTGGGTGAAGCTTTCTTT; CDR3: CASSLTGLNPLGEAFF
size: NA; D: TRBD1; J: TRBJ2-3; V: TRBV29-1; DNA: TGCAGCGTTGCTATAGGGGGCGCCAAGGCGAGGCCTAGCACAGATACGCAGTATTTT; CDR3: CSVAIGGAKARPSTDTQYF
size: NA; D: NA; J: TRBJ2-1; V: TRBV30; DNA: TGTGCCTGGAGTGTTCTCGCCGGTCTTCCAAGCTCCTACAATGAGCAGTTCTTC; CDR3: CAWSVLAGLPSSYNEQFF
size: once; D: NA; J: TRBJ2-3; V: TRBV7-2; DNA: TGTGCCAGCAGCTTTCGGAGACCCCACACAGATACGCAGTATTTT; CDR3: CASSFRRPHTDTQYF
size: NA; D: TRBD1; J: TRBJ2-5; V: TRBV6-6; DNA: TGTGCCAGCAGTTACGGGAACGACAGGGCAGAGACCCAGTACTTC; CDR3: CASSYGNDRAETQYF
size: NA; D: NA; J: TRBJ2-2; V: TRBV15; DNA: TGTGCCACCAGCACCCCACAGGATAGGTCGGGGGAGCTGTTTTTT; CDR3: CATSTPQDRSGELFF